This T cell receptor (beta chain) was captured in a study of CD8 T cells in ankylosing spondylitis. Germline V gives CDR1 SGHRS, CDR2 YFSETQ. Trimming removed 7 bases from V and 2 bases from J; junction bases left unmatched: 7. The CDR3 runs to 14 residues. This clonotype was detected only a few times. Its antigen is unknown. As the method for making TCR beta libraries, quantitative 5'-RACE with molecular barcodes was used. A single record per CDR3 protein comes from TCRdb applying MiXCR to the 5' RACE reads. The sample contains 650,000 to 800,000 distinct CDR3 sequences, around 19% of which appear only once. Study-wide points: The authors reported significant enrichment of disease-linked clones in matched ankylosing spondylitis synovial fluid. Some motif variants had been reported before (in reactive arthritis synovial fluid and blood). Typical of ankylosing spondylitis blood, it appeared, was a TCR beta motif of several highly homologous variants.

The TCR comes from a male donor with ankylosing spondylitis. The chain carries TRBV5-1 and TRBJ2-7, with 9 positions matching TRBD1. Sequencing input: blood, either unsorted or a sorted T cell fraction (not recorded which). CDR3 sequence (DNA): TGCGCCAGCGGACCGGGACAGGGCCCCTACGAGCAGTACTTC. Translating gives CASGPGQGPYEQYF.